The 21 T cell receptor beta chains reported below all come from one sample, sequenced in a study of T-cell reconstitution after alpha-beta-depleted transplantation in children. Construction of the TCRbeta library involved unique molecular identifiers. TCRdb reprocessed the PCR reads with MiXCR, giving one entry per CDR3 protein. The data show about 900,000 distinct CDR3 sequences, with less than 30% seen just once and over 25% held by the top ten. Sequences were derived from PBMCs, mostly from graft donor cells, sampled 360 days after TCRalphabeta/CD19-depleted stem cell transplant. The receptors were sampled from a boy under two years old who had a stem cell transplant for SCID, so the T cells may come from the graft donor.

In its sample, this clonotype was seen a few times. The genes are TRBV2 and TRBJ2-7, with TRBD2 as a possible D gene (5 bases). This CDR3 comprises 14 residues. The germline V and J ends were trimmed by 0 bases and 3 bases, with 9 bases remaining between them. CDR1 is SNHLY and CDR2 is FYNNEI in the germline V gene. This CDR3 reads CASSEATGIYEQYF. The CDR3 nucleotides read TGTGCCAGCAGTGAAGCCACGGGGATCTACGAGCAGTACTTC.

This clonotype came up a few times. The gene calls are TRBV7-2 and TRBJ2-1; possible D gene TRBD2, 6 bases. The CDR3 sequence is 15 residues long. Germline V lookup: CDR1 SGHTA, CDR2 FQGNSA. V lost 6 bases and J 6 bases, leaving 18 bases between the germline ends. The CDR3 coding sequence is TGTGCCAGCAGACTGACTATCCTAGCGTCCAATGAGCAGTTCTTC. This gives the protein CASRLTILASNEQFF. The complete variable domain, with remaining parts taken from reference TRBV7-2 and TRBJ2-1, reads GAGVSQSPSNKVTEKGKDVELRCDPISGHTALYWYRQSLGQGLEFLIYFQGNSAPDKSGLPSDRFSAERTGGSVSTLTIQRTQQEDSAVYLCASRLTILASNEQFFGPGTRLTVL.

The chain couples TRBV7-9 to TRBJ2-2; D might be TRBD1 (6 bases). This CDR3 has 14 amino acids. Per germline, CDR1 SEHNR and CDR2 FQNEAQ (reference sequence). V was cut by 9 bases and J by 3 bases, with 14 bases left in between. The CDR3 DNA follows: TGTGCCAGTCCGAACAGGGACGACACCGGGGAGCTGTTTTTT. Its protein product is CASPNRDDTGELFF.

The rearrangement joins TRBV27 to TRBJ2-7; possible D gene TRBD1, 6 bases. This CDR3 spans 16 amino acids. V gave up 3 bases and J gave up 4 bases, with 19 bases separating them. From germline, CDR1 is MNHEY and CDR2 SMNVEV (reference sequence). For the CDR3, the DNA is TGTGCCAGCAGTTTGGACCTGGGCAGGGGATGGTACGAGCAGTACTTC. Translating gives CASSLDLGRGWYEQYF.

For this clonotype: Because it lacks the conserved phenylalanine or tryptophan at the end, this CDR3 is likely a read error. The chain has TRBV4-3 and TRBJ2-1; 11 bases map to TRBD2. The CDR3 sequence is 18 residues long. V shed 0 bases, J shed 5 bases, and the junction held 9 bases outside the gene matches. Germline CDR1 and CDR2: LGHNA and YSLEER. The CDR3, as DNA: TGCGCCAGCAGCCAAGAAGTGCCGCTAGCGGGGGGCCACAATGAGCAGTTCTCC. It specifies CASSQEVPLAGGHNEQFS.

V usage is TRBV4-1 and J usage is TRBJ1-2; D unresolved. Germline lookup yields CDR1 MGHRA and CDR2 YSYEKL. Trimming left V 0 bases short and J 5 bases short, with 13 bases between. The CDR3 spans 15 residues. For the CDR3, the DNA is TGCGCCAGCAGCCAAGATCAGTGGAACGTTTATGGCTACACCTTC. Translation: CASSQDQWNVYGYTF.

CDR3 DNA sequence: TGTGCCAGCAGTCCGACCTGGAATGTCGATGAGCAGTTCTTC. It codes for CASSPTWNVDEQFF. The chain joins TRBV6-1 to TRBJ2-1, with unresolved D. The CDR3 has 14 amino acids. The V and J ends lost 5 bases and 8 bases respectively, with 16 bases between them. Germline V gives CDR1 MNHNS, CDR2 SASEGT.

J is TRBJ2-7 and V is TRBV5-1; 10 bases agree with TRBD2. The V and J ends lost 8 bases and 5 bases, in that order; junction bases with no gene match: 10. There are 14 residues in the CDR3. Germline values: CDR1 SGHRS, CDR2 YFSETQ. Here the CDR3 DNA reads TGCGCCAGTTGCAAAGGGACTAGCGACCACGAGCAGTACTTC. Residues: CASCKGTSDHEQYF.

The chain carries TRBV25-1 and TRBJ1-5, with TRBD1 as a possible D gene (5 bases). Germline-derived CDR1 and CDR2 are MGHDK and SYGVNS. With 4 bases removed from V and 13 bases from J, the gap between germline ends came to 11 bases. CDR3 size: 11 residues. CDR3 nucleotide sequence: TGTGCCAGCAGTGGGGGGGTCTCTCAGCATTTT. It translates to CASSGGVSQHF. The entire variable domain, with the rest obtained from reference TRBV25-1 and TRBJ1-5, is as follows: EADIYQTPRYLVIGTGKKITLECSQTMGHDKMYWYQQDPGMELHLIHYSYGVNSTEKGDLSSESTVSRIRTEHFPLTLESARPSHTSQYLCASSGGVSQHFGDGTRLSIL.

The V and J genes are TRBV28 and TRBJ2-5; D is ambiguous. This CDR3 has 16 residues. Germline CDR1 is MDHEN and CDR2 is SYDVKM. Trimming stripped 3 bases from V and 1 base from J, with 15 bases between. This CDR3 is CASSFTPGEVQETQYF. The CDR3 DNA follows: TGTGCCAGCAGTTTCACCCCGGGTGAGGTCCAAGAGACCCAGTACTTC.

The chain carries TRBV5-1 and TRBJ1-4; perhaps TRBD1 as D (6 bases). Germline-derived CDR1 and CDR2 are SGHRS and YFSETQ. The CDR3 is 12 residues long. The V end was cut by 4 bases, the J end by 10 bases, with 11 bases between. The CDR3 sequence is CASSTDSRKLFF. The DNA of the CDR3 is TGCGCCAGCAGCACGGACAGTCGAAAACTGTTTTTT.

The V gene is TRBV5-6, the J gene TRBJ2-3, with 8 nucleotides matching TRBD2. The CDR3 totals 16 residues. CDR1 and CDR2 from the germline V gene are SGHDT and YYEEEE. V was clipped by 4 bases and J by 2 bases; unmatched bases: 9. CDR3 residues: CASSLGGGGYTDTQYF. CDR3 nucleotides: TGTGCCAGCAGCCTGGGGGGCGGGGGGTACACAGATACGCAGTATTTT. Filled out from reference TRBV5-6 and TRBJ2-3, the complete variable domain reads DAGVTQSPTHLIKTRGQQVTLRCSPKSGHDTVSWYQQALGQGPQFIFQYYEEEERQRGNFPDRFSGHQFPNYSSELNVNALLLGDSALYLCASSLGGGGYTDTQYFGPGTRLTVL.

This clonotype was counted only a few times. This sequence joins TRBV9 and TRBJ2-5; D unresolved. This CDR3 spans 12 amino acids. V shed 0 bases and J shed 4 bases, with 4 bases lying between them. From germline, CDR1 is SGDLS and CDR2 YYNGEE. The chain's CDR3 is CASSVGPETQYF. CDR3 nucleotide sequence: TGTGCCAGCAGCGTAGGCCCAGAGACCCAGTACTTC.

This chain uses TRBV20-1 with TRBJ1-1; no definite D call. V lost 6 bases, J lost 0 bases, and 11 bases lay in between. Germline CDR1 reads DFQATT; CDR2 reads SNEGSKA (reference sequence). The CDR3 runs to 13 residues. The CDR3 spells CSAFKHVNTEAFF. CDR3 in DNA: TGCAGTGCCTTTAAGCACGTGAACACTGAAGCTTTCTTT.

The rearrangement uses TRBV24-1 and TRBJ2-3; D is unclear. Germline CDR1 is KGHDR and CDR2 is SFDVKD. The CDR3 has 16 amino acids. Trimming took off 3 bases at V and 0 bases at J, with 12 bases between the two ends. The CDR3 DNA reads as TGTGCCACCAGTGATCCGTTGACAACTAGCACAGATACGCAGTATTTT. This sequence encodes CATSDPLTTSTDTQYF.

The CDR3 is CSARISGGSTSTDTQYF. The CDR3 bases are TGCAGCGCCCGGATTAGCGGGGGTTCTACTAGCACAGATACGCAGTATTTT. This chain links TRBV29-1 with TRBJ2-3; 9 bases line up with TRBD2. CDR1 is SQVTM, CDR2 ANQGSEA, per germline. This CDR3 is built from 17 residues. V dropped 7 bases and J dropped 0; count of bases not matched to a gene: 14.

The sample holds a few counts of this clonotype. V gene TRBV20-1 combines with J gene TRBJ1-6; 7 bases match TRBD1. Looked up from germline, CDR1 is DFQATT and CDR2 is SNEGSKA (reference sequence). This CDR3 is 15 amino acids long. Here the CDR3 DNA reads TGCAGGGGAGACAGGGTATTTGGGGTCAATTCACCCCTCCACTTT. As protein: CRGDRVFGVNSPLHF.

The chain uses TRBV20-1 and TRBJ1-5; 7 bases map to TRBD1. Trimming removed 6 bases from V and 2 bases from J; junction bases left unmatched: 4. The CDR3 covers 13 residues. Germline V gives CDR1 DFQATT, CDR2 SNEGSKA (reference sequence). The CDR3 bases are TGCAGTGCCCAGGGGGAACGCAATCAGCCCCAGCATTTT. This translates into CSAQGERNQPQHF.

The rearrangement joins TRBV4-2 to TRBJ2-5; 7 nucleotides line up with TRBD2. The V gene end was trimmed by 1 base and the J gene end by 5 bases; junction bases not matched to a gene: 10. The CDR3 runs 16 residues. Germline lookup yields CDR1 LGHNA and CDR2 YNFKEQ. The CDR3 bases are TGTGCCAGCAGCCAAGGGCAGGCCCTCGGGGGGGAGACCCAGTACTTC. It is translated as CASSQGQALGGETQYF.

This clonotype turned up a few times. CDR3 region: CSARDFGRMNTEAFF. The CDR3 DNA sequence: TGCAGTGCTAGAGATTTTGGGAGAATGAACACTGAAGCTTTCTTT. The chain couples TRBV20-1 to TRBJ1-1; D gene ambiguous. V was clipped by 0 bases and J by 0 bases, with 11 bases between them. This CDR3 has 15 amino acids. Germline CDR1 DFQATT, CDR2 SNEGSKA (reference sequence).

This chain joins TRBV7-9 and TRBJ1-6; the match to TRBD1 covers 9 bases. This CDR3 is built from 15 residues. Looked up from germline, CDR1 is SEHNR and CDR2 is FQNEAQ (reference sequence). Germline trimming cut 2 bases from V and 13 bases from J; bases unmatched to any gene: 9. The CDR3 nucleotides read TGTGCCAGCAGCTTATTGGGGACAGGGTCCGCGCCCCTCCACTTT. Residues: CASSLLGTGSAPLHF.